This T cell receptor beta chain was captured by sequencing in a study of cytomegalovirus exposure and HLA in healthy donors. General observations from the study: Donors belonging to an Asian-associated ancestry cluster reportedly showed fewer N-insertions in productive TCRs than the approximately 680-donor mean, according to what a later analysis found.

With regard to this clone: Its antigen is as yet unknown.

In the PCR, 60 Vbeta and 13 Jbeta primers were used. Clones were read by immunoSEQ multiplex PCR, and TCRdb kept only the in-frame ones, dropping some. The sample lists roughly 63,000 clones; 71% were seen once. Germline CDR1 reads SGHNT; CDR2 reads YYREEE (reference sequence). This CDR3 region has 15 residues. V was pared by 3 bases and J by 4 bases, with 10 bases of the junction left unmatched. The chain recombines TRBV5-4 with TRBJ2-7; TRBD2 matches 7 bases. The clonotype comes from a man aged 45-65 years in good health and CMV-seropositive. The sample was PBMCs. CDR3 coding DNA: TGTGCCAGCAGCTCTAGCGGCCTATCTACTTACGAGCAGTACTTC. Translation gives CASSSSGLSTYEQYF.